The clone carrying this T cell receptor beta chain was counted ten times or more. What it recognizes is unknown. The sample originates from a study of blood T cells in healthy people across ages. Per the germline V gene, CDR1 is MDHEN and CDR2 is SYDVKM. Deletions cut 3 bases from V and 3 bases from J, with 6 bases between. This CDR3 is built from 12 residues. PCR was performed a second time for roughly 7 to 12 cycles using a sample-barcoded 5' primer and a J-beta primer mix. TCRdb processed the 5' RACE reads anew with MiXCR; each CDR3 protein has one entry. Of about 1.7 million distinct CDR3 sequences detected, about 30% appear once; the ten largest clones hold less than 9.5%. Study conclusions and caveats: In older individuals, TCR beta diversity per million T cells was lower, falling roughly linearly with age.

The rearrangement joins TRBV28 to TRBJ2-7, with unresolved D. The source material was blood. The receptor was derived from a woman in her 30s in good health. CDR3 in DNA: TGTGCCAGCAGTTTCCCCCTCTACGAGCAGTACTTC. It specifies CASSFPLYEQYF.